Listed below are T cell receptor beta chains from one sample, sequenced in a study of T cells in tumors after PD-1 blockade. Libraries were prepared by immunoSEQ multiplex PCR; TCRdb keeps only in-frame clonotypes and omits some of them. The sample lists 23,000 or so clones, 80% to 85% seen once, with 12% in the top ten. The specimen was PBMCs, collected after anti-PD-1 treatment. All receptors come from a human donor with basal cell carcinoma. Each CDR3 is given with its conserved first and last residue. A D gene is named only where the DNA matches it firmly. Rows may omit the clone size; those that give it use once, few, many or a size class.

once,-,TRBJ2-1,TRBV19,TGTGCCAGTAGTATTGGGTACTCCTACAATGAGCAGTTCTTC,CASSIGYSYNEQFF
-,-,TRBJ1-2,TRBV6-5,TGTGCCAGCAAAGGTCCCAACTATGGCTACACCTTC,CASKGPNYGYTF
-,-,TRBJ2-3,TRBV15,TGTGCCACCAGCATCGAGGGAAGCACAGATACGCAGTATTTT,CATSIEGSTDTQYF
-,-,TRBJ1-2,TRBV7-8,TGTGCCAGCAGCTTACCCCGGACAGCGATCAACTATGGCTACACCTTC,CASSLPRTAINYGYTF
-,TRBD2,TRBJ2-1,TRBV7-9,TGTGCCAGCAGCTCCGGGACTACCTACAATGAGCAGTTCTTC,CASSSGTTYNEQFF
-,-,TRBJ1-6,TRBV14,TGTGCCAGCAGCCACGGACGGTCGGCTAATTCACCCCTCCACTTT,CASSHGRSANSPLHF
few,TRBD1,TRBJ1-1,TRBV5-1,TGCGCCAGCACCGGACAGGTGAACACTGAAGCTTTCTTT,CASTGQVNTEAFF
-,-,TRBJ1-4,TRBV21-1,TGTGCCAGCAGCAAAGAGAACAGGGGGACCAAAAAACTGTTTTTT,CASSKENRGTKKLFF
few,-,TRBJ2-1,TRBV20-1,TGCAGTGCTAGGTGGGACTTGGAGTTCTTC,CSARWDLEFF
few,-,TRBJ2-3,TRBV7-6,TGTGCCAGCAGCTTGGCCACAGGGCCCGATACGCAGTATTTT,CASSLATGPDTQYF
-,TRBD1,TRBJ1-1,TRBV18,TGTGCCAGCTCACCACTTCCCTCCGGGACAGGGGTAAACACTGAAGCTTTCTTT,CASSPLPSGTGVNTEAFF
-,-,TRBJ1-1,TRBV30,TGTGCCTGGAGTCCCGGACTCACTGAAGCTTTCTTT,CAWSPGLTEAFF
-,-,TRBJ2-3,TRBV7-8,TGTGCCAGCAGCTTACTAGATCTTCACACAGATACGCAGTATTTT,CASSLLDLHTDTQYF
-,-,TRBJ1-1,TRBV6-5,TGTGCCAGCAGCCGGACGGGGAACACTGAAGCTTTCTTT,CASSRTGNTEAFF
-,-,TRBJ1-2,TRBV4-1,TGCGCCAGCAGCCCTTTGAGGGTATCTAACTATGGCTACACCTTC,CASSPLRVSNYGYTF
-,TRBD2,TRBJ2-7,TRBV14,TGTGCCAGCAGCTTTGGGACTAGCGGAATCTACGAGCAGTACTTC,CASSFGTSGIYEQYF
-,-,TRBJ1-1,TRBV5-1,TGCGCCAGCAGCTTGTATGGGGGGCTTTCGAGAAACACTGAAGCTTTCTTT,CASSLYGGLSRNTEAFF
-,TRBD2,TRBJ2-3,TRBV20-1,TGCAGTGCTAGTGGGACTAGCGGGGGGGCAGATACGCAGTATTTT,CSASGTSGGADTQYF
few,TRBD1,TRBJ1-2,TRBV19,TGTGCCAGTAGTTCCCTTCCGGGACAGGGAAAGGTAACCTATGGCTACACCTTC,CASSSLPGQGKVTYGYTF
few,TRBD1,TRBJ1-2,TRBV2,TGTGCCAGCAGCCCAGTCCCGGGACAGGGTGGCTACACCTTC,CASSPVPGQGGYTF
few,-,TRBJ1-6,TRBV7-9,TGTGCCAGCAGCCCGGGTCGGGGGGACTCCTATAATTCACCCCTCCACTTT,CASSPGRGDSYNSPLHF
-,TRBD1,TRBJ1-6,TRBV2,TGTGCCAGCAGTGATCGGACAGGAAGCTCCTATAATTCACCCCTCCACTTT,CASSDRTGSSYNSPLHF
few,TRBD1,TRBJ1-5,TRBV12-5,TGTGCTAGTGGTTCGGGGACAGGGAGGGATCAGCCCCAGCATTTT,CASGSGTGRDQPQHF
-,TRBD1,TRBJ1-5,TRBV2,TGTGCCAGCAGTGCAAATATTAGGGGGCGAAGCCAACCAACGGCCCAGCATTTT,CASSANIRGRSQPTAQHF
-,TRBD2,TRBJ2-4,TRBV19,TGTGCCAGTAGGAATACGGGACTAGCGATAGCCAAAAACATTCAGTACTTC,CASRNTGLAIAKNIQYF
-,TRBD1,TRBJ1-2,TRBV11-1,TGTGCCAGCAGTCGGGACAGGACCCCTACTGGCTACACCTTC,CASSRDRTPTGYTF
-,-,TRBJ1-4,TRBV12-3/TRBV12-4,TGTGCCAGCAGTTTAGGTGAAAAACTGTTTTTT,CASSLGEKLFF
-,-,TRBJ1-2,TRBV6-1,TGTGCCAGCAGTGACAGGGTCGGTGGCTACACCTTC,CASSDRVGGYTF
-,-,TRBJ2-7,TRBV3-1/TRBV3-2,TGTGCCAGCAGCCAAGGCCACGGTGCTTCCTACGAGCAGTACTTC,CASSQGHGASYEQYF
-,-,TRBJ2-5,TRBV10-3,TGTGCCATCAACGGGGGGCCGGGAGAGACCCAGTACTTC,CAINGGPGETQYF
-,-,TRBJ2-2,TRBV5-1,TGCGCCAGCAGCGTGGGGGATTCGAACACCGGGGAGCTGTTTTTT,CASSVGDSNTGELFF
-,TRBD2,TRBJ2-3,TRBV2,TGTGCCAGCAGTAGAGGAGGGAGGGGATCTAGCACAGATACGCAGTATTTT,CASSRGGRGSSTDTQYF
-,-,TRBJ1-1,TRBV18,TGTGCCAGCTCACCGGTGACAGGAGGCACTGAAGCTTTCTTT,CASSPVTGGTEAFF
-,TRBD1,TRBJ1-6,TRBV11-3,TGTGCCAGCAGCTTGGGACAGGATAATTCACCCCTCCACTTT,CASSLGQDNSPLHF
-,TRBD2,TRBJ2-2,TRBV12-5,TGTGCTAGTGGTACCCCCAGCGGGGGGGCCCCTGTCGGGGAGCTGTTTTTT,CASGTPSGGAPVGELFF
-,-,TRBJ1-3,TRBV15,TGTGCCACCAGCGCACACCGTACAGGGCAGGCAAACACCATATATTTT,CATSAHRTGQANTIYF
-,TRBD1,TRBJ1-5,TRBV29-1,TGCATCCCCCTTTGGGGACAGGGATATAGCAATCAGCCCCAGCATTTT,CIPLWGQGYSNQPQHF
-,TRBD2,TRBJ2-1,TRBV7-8,TGTGCCAGCAGCTTAGTTTTTGGACTAGCGGGGGGTGTTAATGAGCAGTTCTTC,CASSLVFGLAGGVNEQFF
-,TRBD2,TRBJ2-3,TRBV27,TGTGCCAGCATTCCATGGACTAGCGGCCACCGTACGCAGTATTTT,CASIPWTSGHRTQYF
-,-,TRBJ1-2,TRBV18,TGTGCCAGCTCACCAGGGCAGGAGAAATACTATGGCTACACCTTC,CASSPGQEKYYGYTF
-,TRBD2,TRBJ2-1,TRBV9,TGTGCCAGCAGCTTAGCGGGGGGGCCGCCCAATGAGCAGTTCTTC,CASSLAGGPPNEQFF
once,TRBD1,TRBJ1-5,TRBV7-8,TGTGCCAGCAGCTTAGGGACAGGGAATCAGCCCCAGCATTTT,CASSLGTGNQPQHF
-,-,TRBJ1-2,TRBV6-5,TGTGCCAGCAGTACGACAGCGGGGATTTACACCTTC,CASSTTAGIYTF
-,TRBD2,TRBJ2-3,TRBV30,TGTGCCTGGAACTGGCGGGGGACCACAGATACGCAGTATTTT,CAWNWRGTTDTQYF